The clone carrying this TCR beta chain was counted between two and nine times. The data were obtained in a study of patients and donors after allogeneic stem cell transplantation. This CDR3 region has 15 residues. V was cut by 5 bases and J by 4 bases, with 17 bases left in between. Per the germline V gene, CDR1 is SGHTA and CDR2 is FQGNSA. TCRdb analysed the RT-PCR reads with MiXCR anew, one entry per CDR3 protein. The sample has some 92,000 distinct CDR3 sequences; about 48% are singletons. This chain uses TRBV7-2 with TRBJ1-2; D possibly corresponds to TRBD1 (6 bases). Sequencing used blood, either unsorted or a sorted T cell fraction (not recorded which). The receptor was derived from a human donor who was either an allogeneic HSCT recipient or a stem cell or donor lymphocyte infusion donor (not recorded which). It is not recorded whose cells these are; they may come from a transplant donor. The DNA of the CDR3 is TGTGCCAGCAGCACGAGTTGGGGGCACGGCTATGGCTACACCTTC. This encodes CASSTSWGHGYGYTF. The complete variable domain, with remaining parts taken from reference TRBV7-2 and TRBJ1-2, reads GAGVSQSPSNKVTEKGKDVELRCDPISGHTALYWYRQSLGQGLEFLIYFQGNSAPDKSGLPSDRFSAERTGGSVSTLTIQRTQQEDSAVYLCASSTSWGHGYGYTFGSGTRLTVV.